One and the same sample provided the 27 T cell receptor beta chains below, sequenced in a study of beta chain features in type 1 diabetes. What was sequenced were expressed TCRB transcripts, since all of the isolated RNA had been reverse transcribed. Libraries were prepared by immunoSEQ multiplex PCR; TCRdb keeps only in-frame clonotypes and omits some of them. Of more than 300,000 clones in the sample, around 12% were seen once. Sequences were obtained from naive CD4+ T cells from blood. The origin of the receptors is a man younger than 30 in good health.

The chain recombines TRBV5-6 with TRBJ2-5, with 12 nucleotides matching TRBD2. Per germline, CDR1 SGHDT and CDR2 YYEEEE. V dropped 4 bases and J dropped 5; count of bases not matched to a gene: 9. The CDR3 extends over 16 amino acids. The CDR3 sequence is CASSPTRLAGVETQYF. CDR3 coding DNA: TGTGCCAGCAGCCCCACGAGACTAGCGGGAGTGGAGACCCAGTACTTC. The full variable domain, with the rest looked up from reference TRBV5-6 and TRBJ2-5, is DAGVTQSPTHLIKTRGQQVTLRCSPKSGHDTVSWYQQALGQGPQFIFQYYEEEERQRGNFPDRFSGHQFPNYSSELNVNALLLGDSALYLCASSPTRLAGVETQYFGPGTRLLVL.

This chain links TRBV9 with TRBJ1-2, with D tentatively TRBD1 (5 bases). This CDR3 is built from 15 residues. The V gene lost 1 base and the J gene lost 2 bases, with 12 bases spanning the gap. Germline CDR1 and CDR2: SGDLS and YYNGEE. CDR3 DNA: TGTGCCAGCAGCGTAAGCGCGGGGCTGAACTATGGCTACACCTTC. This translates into CASSVSAGLNYGYTF. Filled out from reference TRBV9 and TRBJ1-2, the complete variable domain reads DSGVTQTPKHLITATGQRVTLRCSPRSGDLSVYWYQQSLDQGLQFLIQYYNGEERAKGNILERFSAQQFPDLHSELNLSSLELGDSALYFCASSVSAGLNYGYTFGSGTRLTVV.

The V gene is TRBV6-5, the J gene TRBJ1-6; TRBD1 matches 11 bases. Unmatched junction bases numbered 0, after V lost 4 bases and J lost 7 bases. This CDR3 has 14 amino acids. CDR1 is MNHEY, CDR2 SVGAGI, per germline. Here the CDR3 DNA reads TGTGCCAGCAGTTGGGACAGGGGGAATTCACCCCTCCACTTT. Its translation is CASSWDRGNSPLHF.

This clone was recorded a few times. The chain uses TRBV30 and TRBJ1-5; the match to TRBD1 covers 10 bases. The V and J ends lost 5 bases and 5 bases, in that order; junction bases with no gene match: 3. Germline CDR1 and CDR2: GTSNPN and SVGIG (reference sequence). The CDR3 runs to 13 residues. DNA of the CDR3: TGTGCCTGGGGGACAGGGGAGGATCAGCCCCAGCATTTT. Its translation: CAWGTGEDQPQHF.

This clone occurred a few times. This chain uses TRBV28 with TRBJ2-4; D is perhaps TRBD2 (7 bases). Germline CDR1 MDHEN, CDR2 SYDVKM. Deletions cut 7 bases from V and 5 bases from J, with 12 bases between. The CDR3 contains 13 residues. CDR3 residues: CASIGGRENIQYF. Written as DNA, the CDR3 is TGTGCCAGCATCGGGGGGCGGGAAAACATTCAGTACTTC.

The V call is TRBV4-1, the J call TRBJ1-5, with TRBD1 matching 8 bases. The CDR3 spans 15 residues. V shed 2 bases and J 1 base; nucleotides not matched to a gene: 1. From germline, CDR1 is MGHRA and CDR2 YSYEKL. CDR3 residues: CASSQRQGSNQPQHF. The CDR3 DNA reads TGCGCCAGCAGCCAAAGACAGGGGAGCAATCAGCCCCAGCATTTT.

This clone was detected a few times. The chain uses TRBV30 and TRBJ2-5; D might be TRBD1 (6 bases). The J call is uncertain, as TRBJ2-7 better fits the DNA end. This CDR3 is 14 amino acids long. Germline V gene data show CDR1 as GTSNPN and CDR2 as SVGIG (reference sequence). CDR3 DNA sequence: TGTGCCTGGAGTGATTGGGGCAGGGGCTACGAGCAGTACTTC. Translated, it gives CAWSDWGRGYEQYF.

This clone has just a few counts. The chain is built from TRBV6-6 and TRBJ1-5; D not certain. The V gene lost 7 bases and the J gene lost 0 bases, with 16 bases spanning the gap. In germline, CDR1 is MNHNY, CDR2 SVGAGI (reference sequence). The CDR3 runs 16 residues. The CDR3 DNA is TGTGCCAGCAAACGGCAGGTGGGTGCTAGCAATCAGCCCCAGCATTTT. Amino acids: CASKRQVGASNQPQHF.

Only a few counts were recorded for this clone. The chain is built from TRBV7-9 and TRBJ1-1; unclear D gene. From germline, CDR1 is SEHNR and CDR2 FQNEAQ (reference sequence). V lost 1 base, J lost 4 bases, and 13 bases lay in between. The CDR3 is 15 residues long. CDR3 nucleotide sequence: TGTGCCAGCAGCTTAGTAGTAACCGCGGGCACTGAAGCTTTCTTT. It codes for CASSLVVTAGTEAFF.

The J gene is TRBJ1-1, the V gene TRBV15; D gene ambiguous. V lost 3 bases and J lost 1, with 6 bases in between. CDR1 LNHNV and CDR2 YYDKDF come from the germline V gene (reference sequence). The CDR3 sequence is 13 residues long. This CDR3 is CATSSLRNTEAFF. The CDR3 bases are TGTGCCACCAGCAGTCTTAGGAACACTGAAGCTTTCTTT.

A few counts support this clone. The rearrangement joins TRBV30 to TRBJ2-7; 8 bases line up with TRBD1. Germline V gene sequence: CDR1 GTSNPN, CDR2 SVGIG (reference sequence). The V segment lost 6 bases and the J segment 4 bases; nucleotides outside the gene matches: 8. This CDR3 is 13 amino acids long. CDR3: CACGQGERYEQYF. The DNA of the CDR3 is TGTGCCTGTGGACAGGGTGAGAGGTACGAGCAGTACTTC.

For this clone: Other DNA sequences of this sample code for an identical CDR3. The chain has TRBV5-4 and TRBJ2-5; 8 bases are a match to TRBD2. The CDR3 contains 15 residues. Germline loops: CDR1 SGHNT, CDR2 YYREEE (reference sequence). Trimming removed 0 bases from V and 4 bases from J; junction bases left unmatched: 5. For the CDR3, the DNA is TGTGCCAGCAGCTTGGCGGGAGGGCCATTAGAGACCCAGTACTTC. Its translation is CASSLAGGPLETQYF.

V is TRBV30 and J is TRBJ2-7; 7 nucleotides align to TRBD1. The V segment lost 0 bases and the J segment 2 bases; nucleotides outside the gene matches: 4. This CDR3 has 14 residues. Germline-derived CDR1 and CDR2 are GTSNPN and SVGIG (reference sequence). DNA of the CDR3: TGTGCCTGGAGTGTACCCGGGACAGCCTACGAGCAGTACTTC. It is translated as CAWSVPGTAYEQYF.

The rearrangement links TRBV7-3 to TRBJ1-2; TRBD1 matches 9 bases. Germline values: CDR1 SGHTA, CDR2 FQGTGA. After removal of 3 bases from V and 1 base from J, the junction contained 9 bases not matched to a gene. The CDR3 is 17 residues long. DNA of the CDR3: TGTGCCAGCAGCTTGAATCCGGGACAGGGTATTAACTATGGCTACACCTTC. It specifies CASSLNPGQGINYGYTF.

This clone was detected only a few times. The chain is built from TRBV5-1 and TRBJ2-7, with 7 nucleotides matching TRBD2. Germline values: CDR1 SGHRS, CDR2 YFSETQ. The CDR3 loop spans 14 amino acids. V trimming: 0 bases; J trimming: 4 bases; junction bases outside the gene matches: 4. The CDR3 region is CASSLGEGGYEQYF. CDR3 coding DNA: TGCGCCAGCAGCTTGGGGGAGGGCGGTTACGAGCAGTACTTC. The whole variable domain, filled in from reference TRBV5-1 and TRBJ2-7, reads KAGVTQTPRYLIKTRGQQVTLSCSPISGHRSVSWYQQTPGQGLQFLFEYFSETQRNKGNFPGRFSGRQFSNSRSEMNVSTLELGDSALYLCASSLGEGGYEQYFGPGTRLTVT.

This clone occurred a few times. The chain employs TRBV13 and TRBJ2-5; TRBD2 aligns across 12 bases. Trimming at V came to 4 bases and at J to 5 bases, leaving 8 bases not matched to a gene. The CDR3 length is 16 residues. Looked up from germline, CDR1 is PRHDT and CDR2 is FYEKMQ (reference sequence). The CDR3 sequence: CASSSRLAGEGETQYF. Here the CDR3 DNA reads TGTGCCAGCAGCTCCAGACTAGCGGGGGAGGGTGAGACCCAGTACTTC.

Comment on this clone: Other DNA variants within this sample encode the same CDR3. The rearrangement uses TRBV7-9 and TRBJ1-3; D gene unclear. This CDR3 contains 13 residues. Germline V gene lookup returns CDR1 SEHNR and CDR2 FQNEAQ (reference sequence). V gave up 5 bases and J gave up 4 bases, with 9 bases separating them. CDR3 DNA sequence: TGTGCCAGCAGCCCTAGGTCCGGAAACACCATATATTTT. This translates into CASSPRSGNTIYF.

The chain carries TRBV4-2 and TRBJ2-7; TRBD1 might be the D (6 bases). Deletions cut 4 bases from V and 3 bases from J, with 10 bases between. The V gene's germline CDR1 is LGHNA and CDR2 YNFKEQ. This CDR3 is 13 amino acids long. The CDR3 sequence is CASSRQQGYEQYF. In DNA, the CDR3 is TGTGCCAGCAGCCGACAACAGGGCTACGAGCAGTACTTC.

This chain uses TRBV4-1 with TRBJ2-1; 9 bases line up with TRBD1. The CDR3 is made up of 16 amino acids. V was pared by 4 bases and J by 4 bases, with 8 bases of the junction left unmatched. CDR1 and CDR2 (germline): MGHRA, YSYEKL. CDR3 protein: CASSPRGQGPYNEQFF. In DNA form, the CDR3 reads TGCGCCAGCAGCCCTCGGGGACAGGGCCCTTACAATGAGCAGTTCTTC.

The CDR3 region is CASAGLMNTEAFF. The CDR3, as DNA: TGTGCCAGCGCGGGGCTCATGAACACTGAAGCTTTCTTT. The rearrangement uses TRBV28 and TRBJ1-1; weak D call: TRBD1 (5 bases). Germline V gives CDR1 MDHEN, CDR2 SYDVKM. The CDR3 is made up of 13 amino acids. V was cut by 8 bases and J by 0 bases, with 10 bases left in between.

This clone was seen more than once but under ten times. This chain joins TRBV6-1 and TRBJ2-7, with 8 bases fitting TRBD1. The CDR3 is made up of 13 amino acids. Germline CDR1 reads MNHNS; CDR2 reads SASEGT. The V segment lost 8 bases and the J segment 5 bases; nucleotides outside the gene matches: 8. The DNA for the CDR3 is TGTGCCAGCTCGGACCAGGGGGCCGACGAGCAGTACTTC. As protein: CASSDQGADEQYF.

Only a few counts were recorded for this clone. The CDR3 sequence is CASSASTGYEQYF. For the CDR3, the DNA is TGTGCCAGCAGCGCCAGCACAGGGTACGAGCAGTACTTC. This rearrangement joins TRBV6-5 to TRBJ2-7; D possibly corresponds to TRBD1 (6 bases). Germline values: CDR1 MNHEY, CDR2 SVGAGI. The germline V and J ends were trimmed by 6 bases and 4 bases, with 13 bases remaining between them. This CDR3 is built from 13 residues.

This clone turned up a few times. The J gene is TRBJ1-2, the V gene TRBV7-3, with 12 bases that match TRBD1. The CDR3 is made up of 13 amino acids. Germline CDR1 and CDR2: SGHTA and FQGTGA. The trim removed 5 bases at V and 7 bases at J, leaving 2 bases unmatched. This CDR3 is CASSLGQGAGYTF. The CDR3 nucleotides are TGTGCCAGCAGCCTGGGACAGGGGGCTGGCTACACCTTC.

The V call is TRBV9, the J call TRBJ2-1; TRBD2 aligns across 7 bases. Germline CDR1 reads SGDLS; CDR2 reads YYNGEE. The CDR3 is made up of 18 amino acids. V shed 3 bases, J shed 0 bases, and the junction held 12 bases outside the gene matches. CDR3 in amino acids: CASSGTGASGSSYNEQFF. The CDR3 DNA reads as TGTGCCAGCAGCGGGACCGGGGCTAGCGGATCCTCCTACAATGAGCAGTTCTTC.

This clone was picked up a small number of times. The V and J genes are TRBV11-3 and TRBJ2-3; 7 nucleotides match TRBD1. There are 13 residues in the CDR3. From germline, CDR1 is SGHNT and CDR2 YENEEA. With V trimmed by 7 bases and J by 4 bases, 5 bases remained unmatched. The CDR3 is CASTGQGADTQYF. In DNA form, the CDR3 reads TGTGCCAGCACCGGGCAGGGGGCAGATACGCAGTATTTT.

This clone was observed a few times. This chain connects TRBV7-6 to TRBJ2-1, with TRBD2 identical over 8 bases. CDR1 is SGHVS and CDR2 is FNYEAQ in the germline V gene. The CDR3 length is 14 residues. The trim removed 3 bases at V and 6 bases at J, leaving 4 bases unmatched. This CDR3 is CASSLGLVGNEQFF. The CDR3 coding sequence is TGTGCCAGCAGCTTGGGACTAGTTGGCAATGAGCAGTTCTTC.

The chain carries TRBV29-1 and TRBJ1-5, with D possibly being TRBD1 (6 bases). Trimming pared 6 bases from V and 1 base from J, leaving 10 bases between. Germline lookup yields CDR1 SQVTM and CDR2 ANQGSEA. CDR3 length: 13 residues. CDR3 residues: CSVSTGSNQPQHF. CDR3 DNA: TGCAGCGTCTCCACAGGGAGCAATCAGCCCCAGCATTTT.